This T cell receptor (beta chain) was found in a study of PD-1 blockade in classical Hodgkin lymphoma. Study-wide points: Exclusion was the outcome for patients who began nivolumab under 1 year after ASCT. For complete responders, baseline diversity was comparable to that of newly diagnosed patients.

The assay was immunoSEQ multiplex PCR, and TCRdb's table has in-frame clones only and misses some. The sample includes under 30,000 clones, 70% to 80% of them seen just once. J lost 3 bases, V lost 0 bases, and 3 bases had no gene match. Per germline, CDR1 LGHNA and CDR2 YSLEER. This CDR3 comprises 15 residues. About this clone: Its cognate antigen is unknown.

Brentuximab vedotin exposure varied among the patients, all of whom had relapsed after autologous stem cell transplantation. Patients had relapsed/refractory classical Hodgkin lymphoma with complete response, partial response or progressive disease as best response. This chain joins TRBV4-3 and TRBJ1-2, with TRBD1 matching 8 bases. The TCR sequence derives from a human donor with classical Hodgkin lymphoma. The sample was peripheral blood mononuclear cells (PBMCs), taken before the second cycle of nivolumab. DNA of the CDR3: TGCGCCAGCAGCCAAGACGGACAGGGCGACTATGGCTACACCTTC. It translates to CASSQDGQGDYGYTF.